A single sample gave rise to the 17 T cell receptor beta chains below, sequenced in a study of blood T cell repertoires in COVID-19. TCRdb's table, derived via immunoSEQ multiplex PCR, lists solely in-frame clones and lacks some. The sample lists just over 300,000 clones, over 75% occurring once. Sample: PBMCs or T cells enriched from blood (not recorded which). The source of these receptors is a man aged 25 to 45 who had recovered from COVID-19.

The J gene is TRBJ2-2, the V gene TRBV7-2, with 9 bases lining up with TRBD1. The CDR3 has 15 amino acids. V trimming: 4 bases; J trimming: 6 bases; junction bases outside the gene matches: 6. Germline CDR1 SGHTA, CDR2 FQGNSA. CDR3 region: CASSSSRDRAGELFF. In nucleotides, the CDR3 is TGTGCCAGCAGCTCGTCCCGGGACAGGGCCGGGGAGCTGTTTTTT.

This chain links TRBV7-3 with TRBJ1-2; TRBD1 aligns across 10 bases. V lost 5 bases and J lost 6; bases outside the gene matches: 3. CDR1 and CDR2 (germline): SGHTA, FQGTGA. The CDR3 sequence is 13 residues long. The CDR3 DNA reads as TGTGCCAGCAGCCCGGGACAGGGGCATGGCTACACCTTC. Its protein product is CASSPGQGHGYTF.

The chain couples TRBV10-3 to TRBJ1-2; unclear D gene. CDR3 length: 13 amino acids. Germline V gene sequence: CDR1 ENHRY, CDR2 SYGVKD. Trimming removed 7 bases from V and 3 bases from J, with 12 bases in between. The CDR3 loop is CAITGSQYYGYTF. CDR3 coding DNA: TGTGCCATCACAGGCAGCCAGTACTATGGCTACACCTTC.

The V call is TRBV20-1, the J call TRBJ2-7, with TRBD2 matching over 16 bases. Germline trimming cut 3 bases from V and 7 bases from J; bases unmatched to any gene: 12. The CDR3 spans 17 residues. Germline V lookup: CDR1 DFQATT, CDR2 SNEGSKA (reference sequence). Here the CDR3 DNA reads TGCAGTGCTAGTTCCGGGACTAGCGGGGGGGCCTCTCGAGAGCAGTACTTC. Translating gives CSASSGTSGGASREQYF.

The V call is TRBV2, the J call TRBJ1-2, with 8 positions matching TRBD1. V lost 0 bases and J lost 5; bases outside the gene matches: 2. This CDR3 region has 14 residues. CDR1 is SNHLY, CDR2 FYNNEI, per germline. Here the CDR3 DNA reads TGTGCCAGCAGTGAAGCAGGGACAGGTTATGGCTACACCTTC. It translates to CASSEAGTGYGYTF.

The chain combines TRBV25-1 with TRBJ2-7; 10 bases are shared with TRBD1. The V segment lost 3 bases and the J segment 3 bases; nucleotides outside the gene matches: 11. The germline gives CDR1 MGHDK, CDR2 SYGVNS. The CDR3 covers 17 residues. The CDR3 DNA follows: TGTGCCAGCAGTGACCCGTCTGAGGGGACAGGGGTCTACGAGCAGTACTTC. Translating gives CASSDPSEGTGVYEQYF.

This chain connects TRBV5-5 to TRBJ2-7, with 8 bases that match TRBD1. Germline CDR1 reads SGHKS; CDR2 reads YYEKEE (reference sequence). The length of the CDR3 is 12 residues. V was pared by 2 bases and J by 11 bases, with 6 bases of the junction left unmatched. This CDR3 is CASSLDRGRKYF. In nucleotides, the CDR3 is TGTGCCAGCAGCTTAGACAGGGGAAGAAAGTACTTC.

V gene TRBV27 combines with J gene TRBJ2-7, with 12 bases matching TRBD1. This CDR3 contains 15 residues. Germline loops: CDR1 MNHEY, CDR2 SMNVEV (reference sequence). J lost 3 bases, V lost 8 bases, and 8 bases had no gene match. The CDR3 protein is CASGGTGGFNYEQYF. In nucleotides, the CDR3 is TGTGCCAGCGGTGGGACAGGGGGCTTTAACTACGAGCAGTACTTC.

The V gene is TRBV12-5, the J gene TRBJ1-1; D is uncertain. V was shortened by 6 bases and J by 6 bases, with 17 bases between the two germline ends. The V gene's germline CDR1 is LGHNT and CDR2 FRNRAP. This CDR3 contains 14 residues. The CDR3 DNA reads as TGTGCTAGTGGATACCTCGTGATGGCACCTGAAGCTTTCTTT. Residues: CASGYLVMAPEAFF.

The chain couples TRBV7-2 to TRBJ2-3; 13 positions match TRBD2. The CDR3 totals 17 residues. CDR1 SGHTA and CDR2 FQGNSA come from the germline V gene. V shed 5 bases and J 3 bases; nucleotides not matched to a gene: 8. DNA for the CDR3: TGTGCCAGCAGCGCCCGACTAGCGGGGGGAGTTACAGATACGCAGTATTTT. Protein product: CASSARLAGGVTDTQYF.

The rearrangement links TRBV9 to TRBJ2-6; 7 bases agree with TRBD1. The germline V gene has CDR1 SGDLS and CDR2 YYNGEE. There are 17 residues in the CDR3. The V segment lost 6 bases and the J segment 0 bases; nucleotides outside the gene matches: 9. The CDR3 DNA sequence: TGTGCCAGCACAAGGGGGCAGGGTAGCTCTGGGGCCAACGTCCTGACTTTC. It codes for CASTRGQGSSGANVLTF.

This sequence joins TRBV24-1 and TRBJ1-2; D uncertain. Germline loops: CDR1 KGHDR, CDR2 SFDVKD. The ends were cut back, 5 bases at V and 7 bases at J, with 13 bases in the middle. This CDR3 spans 13 amino acids. The chain's CDR3 is CATSAEGISGYTF. CDR3 DNA: TGTGCCACCAGTGCTGAGGGAATCTCTGGCTACACCTTC.

This rearrangement joins TRBV5-1 to TRBJ2-2; the match to TRBD2 covers 7 bases. J gave up 1 base and V 1 base, and 4 bases lay outside the gene matches. The CDR3 consists of 16 residues. Per the germline V gene, CDR1 is SGHRS and CDR2 is YFSETQ. CDR3 sequence (DNA): TGCGCCAGCAGCTTGCTATCTAGCGGGAACACCGGGGAGCTGTTTTTT. It is translated as CASSLLSSGNTGELFF.

This sequence joins TRBV6-5 and TRBJ1-1; 7 bases align to TRBD1. The CDR3 sequence is 14 residues long. After removal of 6 bases from V and 5 bases from J, the junction contained 9 bases not matched to a gene. Germline-derived CDR1 and CDR2 are MNHEY and SVGAGI. The CDR3 region is CASRTPGQTTEAFF. DNA of the CDR3: TGTGCCAGCAGAACCCCGGGACAGACAACTGAAGCTTTCTTT.

This chain's CDR3 is CAWSRKTKGVGYTF. CDR3 DNA: TGTGCCTGGAGTCGTAAGACCAAAGGGGTCGGCTACACCTTC. The chain links TRBV30 to TRBJ1-2; TRBD1 might be the D (5 bases). Trimming left V 2 bases short and J 8 bases short, with 18 bases between. Germline values: CDR1 GTSNPN, CDR2 SVGIG (reference sequence). This CDR3 region has 14 residues.

The chain joins TRBV7-2 to TRBJ1-2; D is possibly TRBD1 (6 bases). Germline assignment: CDR1 SGHTA and CDR2 FQGNSA. Trimming pared 5 bases from V and 4 bases from J, leaving 11 bases between. CDR3 size: 13 residues. CDR3: CASSQRGAYGYTF. CDR3 DNA sequence: TGTGCCAGCAGCCAACGGGGGGCCTATGGCTACACCTTC.

This clone appeared once. The chain joins TRBV30 to TRBJ1-6; 9 nucleotides align to TRBD1. V lost 0 bases to trimming and J lost 10 bases; unmatched junction nucleotides: 7. The CDR3 extends over 15 amino acids. Germline assignment: CDR1 GTSNPN and CDR2 SVGIG (reference sequence). The CDR3 sequence: CAWSVQQGALSPLHF. CDR3 nucleotide sequence: TGTGCCTGGAGTGTACAACAGGGGGCTTTGTCACCCCTCCACTTT.